Presented here are 32 T cell receptor beta chains from one specimen sequenced in a study of kidney transplant recipient with SARS-CoV-2 infection. MiXCR, applied by TCRdb to the reads, yields one record per CDR3 protein. Among under 300,000 distinct CDR3 sequences listed, roughly 26% were seen once. Sequencing used a blood sample, obtained at baseline and between days 110 and 120 from a kidney transplant recipient. These receptors came from a male patient in his 30s who had COVID-19 and was a kidney transplant recipient. Some T cells may be supplied by the graft donor.

As concerns this clonotype: A read error may explain this, as a much larger clone is one base away. The rearrangement links TRBV19 to TRBJ2-5; D unresolved. This CDR3 has 13 amino acids. Trimming stripped 4 bases from V and 2 bases from J, with 8 bases between. Germline V gives CDR1 LNHDA, CDR2 SQIVND (reference sequence). The CDR3 protein is CASSTNGQETQYF. As DNA, the CDR3 is TGTGCCAGTAGTACGAACGGGCAAGAGACCCAGTACTTC.

Regarding this clonotype: A much larger clone lies a single base off, so this may be a read error. The rearrangement links TRBV7-2 to TRBJ2-7; D tentatively reads TRBD1 or TRBD2 (5 bases each). Trimming pared 0 bases from V and 5 bases from J, leaving 14 bases between. Germline V gives CDR1 SGHTA, CDR2 FQGNSA. The CDR3 runs to 15 residues. The CDR3 DNA reads as TGTGCCAGCAGCTTAGCCGGGGCAGGGCGGAACGAGCAGTACTTC. It encodes CASSLAGAGRNEQYF.

This clonotype showed up many times. The J gene is TRBJ1-6, the V gene TRBV6-2 or TRBV6-3; D is unclear. V was clipped by 4 bases and J by 5 bases, with 12 bases between them. The CDR3 sequence is 15 residues long. Germline CDR1 is MNHEY and CDR2 is SVGEGT. The CDR3 reads CASSSEQSHNSPLHF. CDR3 nucleotide sequence: TGTGCCAGCAGTTCCGAACAGTCCCATAATTCACCCCTCCACTTT.

This clonotype was observed at least ten times. The V call is TRBV21-1, the J call TRBJ2-3. TRBV21-1 corresponds to a pseudogene. The CDR3 covers 17 residues. CDR3 protein: CASSSKVATVMQDTQYF. CDR3 DNA sequence: TGTGCCAGCAGTTCAAAGGTAGCTACAGTCATGCAAGATACGCAGTATTTT.

This clonotype was counted at least ten times. The CDR3 bases are TGTGCCAGCAGGGTGACAGGGGGCCGGTATGGCTACACCTTC. It translates to CASRVTGGRYGYTF. The V and J genes are TRBV6-5 and TRBJ1-2; TRBD1 matches at 10 bases. From germline, CDR1 is MNHEY and CDR2 SVGAGI. This CDR3 has 14 amino acids. V lost 6 bases and J lost 5; bases outside the gene matches: 6.

V and J are TRBV11-1 and TRBJ2-3; D unclear. This CDR3 has 12 residues. Germline lookup yields CDR1 SGHAT and CDR2 FQDESV (reference sequence). V lost 4 bases, J lost 4 bases, and 6 bases lay in between. CDR3 in DNA: TGTGCCAGCAGCTCAGCCTCAGATACGCAGTATTTT. As protein: CASSSASDTQYF.

About this clonotype itself: This could be a read error, since a much larger clone is one nucleotide away. The chain uses TRBV6-6 and TRBJ2-3, with 9 bases lining up with TRBD1. The J call may be in error: the DNA end matches TRBJ1-5 better. The CDR3 length is 16 residues. Germline CDR1 and CDR2: MNHNY and SVGAGI (reference sequence). In nucleotides, the CDR3 is TGTGCCAGCAGTCCTTCCGGGACAGGGCCCATGGATACGCAGCATTTT. It codes for CASSPSGTGPMDTQHF.

Ten or more counts support this clonotype. V is TRBV30 and J is TRBJ2-5; 8 nucleotides align to TRBD2. The length of the CDR3 is 14 residues. V was pared by 4 bases and J by 5 bases, with 9 bases of the junction left unmatched. Germline V gives CDR1 GTSNPN, CDR2 SVGIG (reference sequence). For the CDR3, the DNA is TGTGCCTGGACTAGCGGGTTGGGCGTGGAGACCCAGTACTTC. This sequence encodes CAWTSGLGVETQYF.

The CDR3 coding sequence is TGTGCCAGCAGTTTAGGAGGGCCCTTGGGAGAGCAGTTCTTC. Translation: CASSLGGPLGEQFF. The rearrangement links TRBV12-3 or TRBV12-4 to TRBJ2-1; a weak D match, TRBD2 (5 bases). Trimming took 1 base from V and 10 from J, leaving 14 bases between them. The CDR3 has 14 amino acids.

A note on this clonotype: A much larger clone is a single base away; this may be a read error. V usage is TRBV10-3 and J usage is TRBJ2-2; no clear D. The CDR3 length is 15 residues. The germline CDR1 and CDR2 sequences are ENHRY and SYGVKD. The CDR3 nucleotides are TGTGCCATCAGTGAAGGTCAGCCAGACACCGAGGAGCTGTTTTTT. It codes for CAISEGQPDTEELFF.

With regard to this clonotype: Possible read error: a much larger clone is one base away. This rearrangement joins TRBV24-1 to TRBJ2-1; no firm D call. Germline V CDR1 and CDR2: KGHDR, SFDVKD. There are 11 residues in the CDR3. The V end lost 6 bases, the J end lost 8 bases, and 7 bases lay between the germline ends. The CDR3 bases are TGTGCCACCAGTAATCAAGATGAGCAGTTCTTC. It codes for CATSNQDEQFF.

The table lists this clonotype with many counts. The V and J genes are TRBV7-8 and TRBJ2-2; possibly TRBD2 for D (6 bases). The CDR3 has 16 residues. The germline V gene encodes CDR1 SGHVS and CDR2 FQNEAQ. The ends were cut back, 2 bases at V and 7 bases at J, with 17 bases in the middle. The CDR3 region has the DNA TGTGCCAGCAGCTTAAGGTTCGGGAGTACGGGCGGGGAGCTGTTTTTT. Translation: CASSLRFGSTGGELFF.

The table lists this clonotype with many counts. This chain joins TRBV27 and TRBJ2-3, with D perhaps TRBD1 or TRBD2 (6 bases each). Trimming left V 10 bases short and J 2 bases short, with 16 bases between. The CDR3 runs 14 residues. Germline loops: CDR1 MNHEY, CDR2 SMNVEV (reference sequence). CDR3 DNA sequence: TGTGCCACCAGGTGGGGGGCGCCCACAGATACGCAGTATTTT. Translation gives CATRWGAPTDTQYF.

This clonotype was observed at least ten times. The rearrangement joins TRBV28 to TRBJ1-2; weak D call: TRBD1 (5 bases). The germline V gene has CDR1 MDHEN and CDR2 SYDVKM. Trimming pared 7 bases from V and 2 bases from J, leaving 17 bases between. This CDR3 comprises 15 residues. The CDR3 region is CASTPPTTENYGYTF. In nucleotides, the CDR3 is TGTGCCAGCACCCCCCCCACGACAGAGAACTATGGCTACACCTTC.

The chain employs TRBV20-1 and TRBJ2-5; D is ambiguous. CDR1 and CDR2 from the germline V gene are DFQATT and SNEGSKA (reference sequence). V was pared by 3 bases and J by 7 bases, with 15 bases between. CDR3 size: 13 residues. CDR3 residues: CSASMSSRGTQYF. CDR3 DNA sequence: TGCAGTGCTAGCATGTCTAGTAGAGGGACCCAGTACTTC.

The chain has TRBV20-1 and TRBJ1-2; D unresolved. CDR3 size: 16 residues. The germline V gene encodes CDR1 DFQATT and CDR2 SNEGSKA (reference sequence). V lost 4 bases to trimming and J lost 4 bases, with 22 bases between them. The CDR3 here is CSAKITLFQKTYGYTF. The CDR3 nucleotides are TGCAGTGCTAAAATTACGCTGTTTCAAAAGACCTATGGCTACACCTTC.

This clonotype has more than one count but fewer than ten. This sequence joins TRBV11-2 and TRBJ2-3; no definite D call. This CDR3 contains 15 residues. The germline gives CDR1 SGHAT, CDR2 FQNNGV. V lost 3 bases and J lost 2, with 12 bases in between. CDR3 sequence (DNA): TGTGCCAGCAGCTTTTCGGTACTTTCCACAGATACGCAGTATTTT. It specifies CASSFSVLSTDTQYF. Based on the CDR3 plus reference TRBV11-2 and TRBJ2-3, the full variable domain is EAGVAQSPRYKIIEKRQSVAFWCNPISGHATLYWYQQILGQGPKLLIQFQNNGVVDDSQLPKDRFSAERLKGVDSTLKIQPAKLEDSAVYLCASSFSVLSTDTQYFGPGTRLTVL.

This clonotype was recorded at least ten times. J is TRBJ1-1 and V is TRBV20-1; D remains unclear. This CDR3 region has 12 residues. Between the trimmed V and J ends, which lost 3 bases and 9 bases, there was a span of 14 bases. The germline V gene encodes CDR1 DFQATT and CDR2 SNEGSKA (reference sequence). The CDR3 is CSARETPIKAFF. The CDR3 coding sequence is TGCAGTGCTAGGGAAACACCGATTAAAGCTTTCTTT.

This clonotype has at least ten counts. J is TRBJ2-7 and V is TRBV7-2, with unresolved D. This CDR3 contains 15 residues. The germline V gene encodes CDR1 SGHTA and CDR2 FQGNSA. Deletions cut 4 bases from V and 3 bases from J, with 16 bases between. DNA for the CDR3: TGTGCCAGCAGCTCTAGGGTGGGCAGACTCTACGAGCAGTACTTC. Translated: CASSSRVGRLYEQYF.

This clonotype was observed many times. The V gene is TRBV6-5, the J gene TRBJ1-2; no clear D. Between the trimmed V and J ends, which lost 5 bases and 4 bases, there was a span of 23 bases. The V gene's germline CDR1 is MNHEY and CDR2 SVGAGI. The CDR3 has 17 residues. CDR3 amino acids: CASSPGGSMRKTYGYTF. CDR3 in DNA: TGTGCCAGCAGTCCGGGAGGCTCTATGCGAAAGACCTATGGCTACACCTTC.

This clonotype appeared many times. CDR3 sequence reads: CASSRPKDRGGRAEAFF. CDR3 DNA: TGTGCCAGCAGCCGCCCAAAGGACAGGGGGGGACGCGCTGAAGCTTTCTTT. The chain joins TRBV5-4 to TRBJ1-1; 10 nucleotides line up with TRBD1. The CDR3 contains 17 residues. V lost 4 bases to trimming and J lost 6 bases; unmatched junction nucleotides: 15. CDR1 SGHNT and CDR2 YYREEE come from the germline V gene (reference sequence).

This chain joins TRBV24-1 and TRBJ2-1; D is possibly TRBD2 (7 bases). The germline V gene encodes CDR1 KGHDR and CDR2 SFDVKD. This CDR3 has 14 amino acids. V was trimmed by 3 bases and J by 7 bases, leaving 12 bases between them. CDR3 sequence reads: CATSDRGARNEQFF. The CDR3 DNA follows: TGTGCCACCAGTGATCGGGGGGCGCGGAATGAGCAGTTCTTC.

This clonotype has ten or more counts. The chain combines TRBV15 with TRBJ1-5; D call uncertain. Trimming stripped 3 bases from V and 0 bases from J, with 12 bases between. Germline loops: CDR1 LNHNV, CDR2 YYDKDF (reference sequence). This CDR3 comprises 16 residues. CDR3 in amino acids: CATSSLHGDSNQPQHF. In DNA form, the CDR3 reads TGTGCCACCAGCAGCTTACATGGGGATAGCAATCAGCCCCAGCATTTT.

V gene TRBV20-1 combines with J gene TRBJ2-1; 7 bases agree with TRBD2. Trimming cost V 2 bases and J 2 bases; bases outside gene matches: 3. The CDR3 contains 14 residues. Germline V gene data show CDR1 as DFQATT and CDR2 as SNEGSKA (reference sequence). CDR3 sequence (DNA): TGCAGTGCTAGAATAGGGAGGGCCTACAATGAGCAGTTCTTC. It encodes CSARIGRAYNEQFF.

Ten or more counts support this clonotype. The chain couples TRBV5-1 to TRBJ2-7; 7 bases are shared with TRBD1. This CDR3 has 13 residues. Germline V gene lookup returns CDR1 SGHRS and CDR2 YFSETQ. V lost 4 bases, J lost 6 bases, and 7 bases stayed unmatched. Here the CDR3 reads CASSLRDSGEQYF. The CDR3 DNA follows: TGCGCCAGCAGCCTCCGGGACAGTGGCGAGCAGTACTTC.

At least ten counts were recorded for this clonotype. The rearrangement links TRBV5-8 to TRBJ2-5; 8 nucleotides line up with TRBD1. This CDR3 region has 15 residues. The V segment lost 0 bases and the J segment 5 bases; nucleotides outside the gene matches: 6. Germline V gene lookup returns CDR1 SGHTS and CDR2 YDEGEE. This CDR3 is CASSLVQGARETQYF. In DNA, the CDR3 is TGTGCCAGCAGCTTGGTTCAGGGGGCGCGGGAGACCCAGTACTTC.

In this sample, this clonotype turned up many times. The chain joins TRBV10-2 to TRBJ1-2; D remains ambiguous. This CDR3 is built from 17 residues. V lost 5 bases, J lost 4 bases, and 23 bases lay in between. Germline V gene sequence: CDR1 WSHSY, CDR2 SAAADI. CDR3 sequence (DNA): TGCGCCAGCAGTATGCGGTCCACTTCTAGAAAGACCTATGGCTACACCTTC. Protein: CASSMRSTSRKTYGYTF.

This clonotype was picked up a small number of times. This chain links TRBV12-3 or TRBV12-4 with TRBJ2-3; D might be TRBD1 or TRBD2, each matching 6 bases. This CDR3 region has 16 residues. Deletions cut 6 bases from V and 6 bases from J, with 22 bases between. CDR3 protein: CASRTLSGGGGDTQYF. The CDR3 nucleotides are TGTGCCAGCAGGACTTTAAGCGGAGGGGGTGGGGATACGCAGTATTTT.

This clonotype was seen ten or more times. The chain employs TRBV27 and TRBJ2-7; D possibly corresponds to TRBD1 (6 bases). CDR1 is MNHEY and CDR2 is SMNVEV in the germline V gene (reference sequence). The CDR3 is made up of 13 amino acids. V lost 5 bases, J lost 7 bases, and 15 bases lay in between. CDR3 in amino acids: CASSPSQGREQYF. The CDR3 bases are TGTGCCAGCAGTCCCTCACAGGGTAGGGAGCAGTACTTC.

This clonotype was detected ten times or more. The chain carries TRBV4-2 and TRBJ2-1; D is unclear. V was trimmed by 2 bases and J by 5 bases, leaving 13 bases between them. The germline gives CDR1 LGHNA, CDR2 YNFKEQ. The CDR3 spans 15 residues. The CDR3 nucleotides read TGTGCCAGCAGCCAACGGCCGGACGCGAACAATGAGCAGTTCTTC. This gives the protein CASSQRPDANNEQFF.

This clonotype was recorded at least ten times. In DNA, the CDR3 is TGTGCCAGCAGTTTAGGGCAGGGGGTGGCCAGGGCCGAGCAGTACTTC. Translation gives CASSLGQGVARAEQYF. J is TRBJ2-7 and V is TRBV28, with 7 positions matching TRBD1. Germline CDR1 reads MDHEN; CDR2 reads SYDVKM. The CDR3 is made up of 16 amino acids. With V trimmed by 2 bases and J by 6 bases, 13 bases remained unmatched.

This clonotype has more than one count but fewer than ten. V gene TRBV19 combines with J gene TRBJ2-3; TRBD2 agrees at 14 bases. Germline V gene sequence: CDR1 LNHDA, CDR2 SQIVND (reference sequence). The V segment lost 9 bases and the J segment 4 bases; nucleotides outside the gene matches: 6. CDR3 length equals 15 residues. Written as DNA, the CDR3 is TGTGCCAGCAGGGGACTAGCGGGGGAGGCAGATACGCAGTATTTT. Its protein is CASRGLAGEADTQYF.